This passage covers 28 T cell receptor beta chains from one sample sequenced in a study of T cell repertoires in cytomegalovirus infection. TCRdb fed the reads into MiXCR, producing one record per CDR3 protein. In the table there are 100,000 to 150,000 distinct CDR3 sequences, about 10% of which are singletons. Specimen: PBMCs. The receptors derive from a human donor in good health (CMV status not recorded). Some clones in this sample may be carry-over from other donors' samples.

As to this clonotype: A much larger clone lies a single base off, so this may be a read error. J is TRBJ2-1 and V is TRBV30; 7 bases fit TRBD1. The CDR3 sequence is 16 residues long. Germline CDR1 is GTSNPN and CDR2 is SVGIG (reference sequence). The CDR3 reads CAWSNGQAITYNEQLF. CDR3 DNA: TGTGCCTGGAGTAACGGACAGGCGATTACCTACAATGAGCAGTTATTC.

With respect to this clonotype: Being one base from a much bigger clone, this may be a read error. The chain links TRBV29-1 to TRBJ1-2; D unclear. Germline CDR1 is SQVTM and CDR2 is ANQGSEA. This CDR3 comprises 11 residues. Trimming removed 4 bases from V and 5 bases from J, with 8 bases in between. The CDR3 DNA is TGCAGCGTTGCTTGGGGTTATGGCTACACCTTC. Translation gives CSVAWGYGYTF. Supplemented by reference TRBV29-1 and TRBJ1-2, the full variable domain reads SAVISQKPSRDICQRGTSLTIQCQVDSQVTMMFWYRQQPGQSLTLIATANQGSEATYESGFVIDKFPISRPNLTFSTLTVSNMSPEDSSIYLCSVAWGYGYTFGSGTRLTVV.

As for this clonotype: Since a much larger clone is just one base distant, this may be a read error. V gene TRBV12-3 or TRBV12-4 combines with J gene TRBJ2-7; 11 bases fit TRBD2. The CDR3 extends over 16 amino acids. The CDR3 DNA reads TGTCCCAGCAGCATCATGACTAGCGGGACTTTATACGAGCAGTACTTC. This sequence encodes CPSSIMTSGTLYEQYF.

This clonotype was seen at least ten times. V usage is TRBV7-3 and J usage is TRBJ1-6, with 9 bases matching TRBD1. Germline CDR1 is SGHTA and CDR2 is FQGTGA. V gave up 1 base and J gave up 10 bases; unmatched junction bases: 8. CDR3 length: 16 residues. The CDR3 loop reads CASSLMRTGEGSPLHF. The CDR3 nucleotides are TGTGCCAGCAGCTTAATGCGGACAGGGGAAGGGTCACCCCTCCACTTT.

This clonotype was observed many times. The chain combines TRBV2 with TRBJ1-5, with TRBD1 as a possible D gene (5 bases). V lost 8 bases and J 10 bases, leaving 21 bases between the germline ends. Germline CDR1 SNHLY, CDR2 FYNNEI. The CDR3 loop spans 14 amino acids. This chain's CDR3 is CASGVGQGDHPQHF. In DNA, the CDR3 is TGTGCCAGCGGTGTCGGACAAGGAGACCACCCCCAGCATTTT.

This clonotype was seen many times. V is TRBV28 and J is TRBJ1-1, with D perhaps TRBD1 (5 bases). The germline V and J ends were trimmed by 1 base and 8 bases, with 11 bases remaining between them. Germline-derived CDR1 and CDR2 are MDHEN and SYDVKM. CDR3 length equals 13 residues. The CDR3 loop reads CASSLSSGSEAFF. Here the CDR3 DNA reads TGTGCCAGCAGTTTATCGTCAGGGTCCGAAGCTTTCTTT.

The rearrangement uses TRBV28 and TRBJ1-1; D remains unclear. This CDR3 has 13 amino acids. Between the trimmed V and J ends, which lost 5 bases and 8 bases, there was a span of 15 bases. Germline CDR1 is MDHEN and CDR2 is SYDVKM. The CDR3 nucleotides are TGTGCCAGCAGTCCGTCACCCTACGGCGAAGCTTTCTTT. This sequence encodes CASSPSPYGEAFF.

This clonotype was detected ten times or more. The chain uses TRBV28 and TRBJ1-2; a possible D gene is TRBD1 (6 bases). V was clipped by 5 bases and J by 4 bases, with 17 bases between them. Germline CDR1 and CDR2: MDHEN and SYDVKM. There are 15 residues in the CDR3. CDR3 coding DNA: TGTGCCAGCAGTCTACCGACAGGCGCCTCCTATGGCTACACCTTC. Amino acids: CASSLPTGASYGYTF.

Many counts were recorded for this clonotype. DNA for the CDR3: TGTGCCAGCAGCCAAGAATGGGGACAGGGAGGCTATGGCTACACCTTC. Residues: CASSQEWGQGGYGYTF. The genes are TRBV4-2 and TRBJ1-2; 9 nucleotides agree with TRBD1. This CDR3 has 16 residues. Germline V CDR1 and CDR2: LGHNA, YNFKEQ. V lost 0 bases and J lost 4; bases outside the gene matches: 6.

This rearrangement joins TRBV28 to TRBJ2-7; 9 nucleotides line up with TRBD1. Trimming removed 6 bases from V and 4 bases from J; junction bases left unmatched: 10. The germline CDR1 and CDR2 sequences are MDHEN and SYDVKM. The CDR3 has 15 amino acids. CDR3 DNA sequence: TGTGCCAGCAGCCCACACCTGGGACAGGGATACGAGCAGTACTTC. Protein sequence: CASSPHLGQGYEQYF.

CDR3 loop: CASSSLKGSSTEAFF. CDR3 sequence (DNA): TGTGCCAGCAGTTCCCTGAAGGGTTCTAGCACTGAAGCTTTCTTT. The chain has TRBV28 and TRBJ1-1; D is unresolved. V lost 4 bases and J 4 bases, leaving 16 bases between the germline ends. CDR1 is MDHEN and CDR2 is SYDVKM in the germline V gene. The CDR3 totals 15 residues.

The V gene is TRBV20-1, the J gene TRBJ2-7; D may be TRBD1 (5 bases). V was shortened by 3 bases and J by 2 bases, with 8 bases between the two germline ends. Germline V gene data show CDR1 as DFQATT and CDR2 as SNEGSKA (reference sequence). This CDR3 has 12 residues. The CDR3 DNA sequence: TGCAGTGCTAGGCCAGGGACCTACGAGCAGTACTTC. Translated: CSARPGTYEQYF.

This clonotype has ten or more counts. V is TRBV20-1 and J is TRBJ2-3; 7 bases align to TRBD1. The CDR3 runs 14 residues. After removal of 6 bases from V and 6 bases from J, the junction contained 12 bases not matched to a gene. Germline V gene data show CDR1 as DFQATT and CDR2 as SNEGSKA (reference sequence). The CDR3 is CSARWDSLKDTQYF. For the CDR3, the DNA is TGCAGTGCCCGCTGGGACAGTCTTAAGGATACGCAGTATTTT.

The table lists this clonotype with many counts. The chain uses TRBV27 and TRBJ2-2; TRBD1 agrees at 7 bases. Per the germline V gene, CDR1 is MNHEY and CDR2 is SMNVEV (reference sequence). CDR3 length equals 14 residues. With 5 bases clipped from V and 4 bases from J, the junction kept 4 bases outside the gene matches. Here the CDR3 reads CASSRDRVTGELFF. DNA for the CDR3: TGTGCCAGCAGTAGGGACAGAGTCACCGGGGAGCTGTTTTTT.

This clonotype was found many times. The DNA is omitted, as the CDR3 cannot be located on it reliably, and the CDR3 follows TCRdb's listing. The chain uses TRBV7-2 and TRBJ2-3; TRBD2, the table's D call, was not compared with the DNA. Germline V gives CDR1 SGHTA, CDR2 FQGNSA. The CDR3 is made up of 13 amino acids, end residues included. Here the CDR3 reads CASSLNVAGGTYF.

Ten or more counts support this clonotype. The chain links TRBV7-6 to TRBJ1-1; tentative D call: TRBD1 (5 bases). The V end was cut by 6 bases, the J end by 6 bases, with 14 bases between. CDR3 length: 13 amino acids. Germline CDR1 is SGHVS and CDR2 is FNYEAQ. The CDR3 region is CASSHMGGSEAFF. As DNA, the CDR3 is TGTGCCAGCAGTCATATGGGGGGGTCTGAAGCTTTCTTT.

The genes are TRBV29-1 and TRBJ1-1; weak D call: TRBD1 (5 bases). CDR1 and CDR2 (germline): SQVTM, ANQGSEA. This CDR3 comprises 13 residues. Between the trimmed V and J ends, which lost 6 bases and 1 base, there was a span of 12 bases. In nucleotides, the CDR3 is TGCAGCGTCCGGGGGACTGCGAACACTGAAGCTTTCTTT. Its translation: CSVRGTANTEAFF.

In this sample, this clonotype turned up many times. The chain combines TRBV19 with TRBJ1-1; the D is unclear. In germline, CDR1 is LNHDA, CDR2 SQIVND (reference sequence). The length of the CDR3 is 17 residues. Trimming took 7 bases from V and 1 from J, leaving 22 bases between them. The CDR3 spells CASNPTESGDSNTEAFF. Here the CDR3 DNA reads TGTGCCAGTAACCCGACCGAATCAGGCGACTCGAACACTGAAGCTTTCTTT.

This clonotype has a single count. The chain joins TRBV10-3 to TRBJ1-2, with unresolved D. The length of the CDR3 is 16 residues. V gave up 4 bases and J gave up 4 bases, with 19 bases separating them. Germline CDR1 ENHRY, CDR2 SYGVKD. CDR3 nucleotide sequence: TGTGCCATCAGTGGGGCCTCGCAGCTCCCCCTCTATGGCTACACCTTC. Protein product: CAISGASQLPLYGYTF.

This clonotype was observed at least ten times. The rearrangement joins TRBV19 to TRBJ2-1; 12 nucleotides align to TRBD2. Looked up from germline, CDR1 is LNHDA and CDR2 is SQIVND (reference sequence). The CDR3 loop spans 16 amino acids. V was clipped by 0 bases and J by 4 bases; unmatched bases: 1. In DNA, the CDR3 is TGTGCCAGTAGTATAGACGGACTAGCGGGGTACAATGAGCAGTTCTTC. This codes for CASSIDGLAGYNEQFF.

This clonotype came up many times. The rearrangement joins TRBV10-3 to TRBJ2-7; 7 nucleotides align to TRBD1. The CDR3 has 15 amino acids. V was clipped by 4 bases and J by 0 bases; unmatched bases: 6. Germline assignment: CDR1 ENHRY and CDR2 SYGVKD. CDR3 DNA sequence: TGTGCCATCAGTGGGGGGACAGTGAGCTCCTACGAGCAGTACTTC. This encodes CAISGGTVSSYEQYF.

This clonotype was counted ten times or more. This sequence joins TRBV4-1 and TRBJ1-1, with D unclear. The germline gives CDR1 MGHRA, CDR2 YSYEKL. The CDR3 length is 15 residues. The V gene lost 1 base and the J gene lost 0 bases, with 9 bases spanning the gap. The CDR3 spells CASSQGRGMNTEAFF. The CDR3 DNA is TGCGCCAGCAGCCAAGGGAGAGGAATGAACACTGAAGCTTTCTTT.

The chain is built from TRBV14 and TRBJ2-7; D is undetermined. The germline V gene has CDR1 SGHDN and CDR2 FVKESK. The CDR3 consists of 12 residues. Trimming removed 2 bases from V and 3 bases from J, with 5 bases in between. DNA of the CDR3: TGTGCCAGCAGCCAATCGTACTACGAGCAGTACTTC. Translating gives CASSQSYYEQYF.

This clonotype was detected a few times. The V call is TRBV2, the J call TRBJ1-5, with 8 bases matching TRBD1. The germline V gene has CDR1 SNHLY and CDR2 FYNNEI. After removal of 4 bases from V and 5 bases from J, the junction contained 4 bases not matched to a gene. This CDR3 has 14 amino acids. The CDR3 DNA reads as TGTGCCAGCAGTGGACAGGGACAGGATCAGCCCCAGCATTTT. Translated, it gives CASSGQGQDQPQHF.

This clonotype has a count of ten or more. The CDR3 bases are TGCAGTGCTAGAGCCCTCCAGGGGGCGACCTATAATTCACCCCTCCACTTT. Protein product: CSARALQGATYNSPLHF. V and J are TRBV20-1 and TRBJ1-6; TRBD1 matches 8 bases. CDR1 is DFQATT, CDR2 SNEGSKA, per germline (reference sequence). CDR3 length: 17 amino acids. The V segment lost 1 base and the J segment 2 bases; nucleotides outside the gene matches: 7.

In its sample, this clonotype was seen many times. The chain couples TRBV12-3 or TRBV12-4 to TRBJ2-1; D might be TRBD2 (5 bases). Deletions cut 4 bases from V and 5 bases from J, with 15 bases between. There are 15 residues in the CDR3. CDR3 amino acids: CASSSRGKPNNEQFF. CDR3 nucleotide sequence: TGTGCCAGCAGTTCCCGAGGGAAGCCGAACAATGAGCAGTTCTTC.

This clonotype has ten or more counts. The V call is TRBV12-3 or TRBV12-4, the J call TRBJ2-7; 7 bases map to TRBD1. The V gene end was trimmed by 5 bases and the J gene end by 3 bases; junction bases not matched to a gene: 10. The CDR3 contains 15 residues. CDR3 sequence reads: CASSRTGATSYEQYF. CDR3 DNA: TGTGCCAGCAGTCGGACAGGCGCTACAAGCTACGAGCAGTACTTC.

This clonotype was counted many times. The chain joins TRBV29-1 to TRBJ2-1; D perhaps matches TRBD1 (6 bases). The CDR3 totals 12 residues. CDR1 is SQVTM, CDR2 ANQGSEA, per germline. The germline V and J ends were trimmed by 6 bases and 5 bases, with 11 bases remaining between them. The CDR3 sequence is CSVLWTDNEQFF. The CDR3 bases are TGCAGCGTCCTATGGACAGACAATGAGCAGTTCTTC.